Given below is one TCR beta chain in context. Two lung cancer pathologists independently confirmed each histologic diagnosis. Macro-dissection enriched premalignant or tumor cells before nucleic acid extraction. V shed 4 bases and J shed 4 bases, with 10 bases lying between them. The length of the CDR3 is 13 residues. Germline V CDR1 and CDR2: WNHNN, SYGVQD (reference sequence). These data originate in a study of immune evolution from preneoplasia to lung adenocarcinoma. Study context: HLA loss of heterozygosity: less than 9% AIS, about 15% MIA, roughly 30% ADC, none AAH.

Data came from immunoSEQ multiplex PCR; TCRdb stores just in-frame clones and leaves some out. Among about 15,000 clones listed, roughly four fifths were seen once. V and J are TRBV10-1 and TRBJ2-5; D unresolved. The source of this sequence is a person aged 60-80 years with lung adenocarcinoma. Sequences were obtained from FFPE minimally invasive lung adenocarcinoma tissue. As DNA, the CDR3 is TGCGCCAGCAGTGCGACGGTAGGAGAGACCCAGTACTTC. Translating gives CASSATVGETQYF.